The 29 T cell receptor beta chains below come from one sample, sequenced in a study of blood T cell repertoires in COVID-19. The protocol was immunoSEQ multiplex PCR, while the TCRdb copy is restricted to in-frame clones and leaves out a portion. The profile covers about 250,000 clones, with around nine tenths appearing a single time and 1.6% taken by the ten largest. The sequencing sample was made of peripheral blood. Every receptor here comes from a woman aged 60-75 years who had recovered from COVID-19.

V and J are TRBV6-4 and TRBJ2-2; D is possibly TRBD1 (5 bases). The ends were cut back, 8 bases at V and 3 bases at J, with 16 bases in the middle. The CDR3 loop spans 15 amino acids. The germline gives CDR1 MRHNA, CDR2 SNTAGT. The CDR3: CASSPGHSYTGELFF. In DNA form, the CDR3 reads TGTGCCAGCTCACCCGGACATTCGTACACCGGGGAGCTGTTTTTT.

This chain connects TRBV7-9 to TRBJ2-7, with 11 bases that match TRBD2. V dropped 9 bases and J dropped 2; count of bases not matched to a gene: 12. This CDR3 region has 16 residues. The germline gives CDR1 SEHNR, CDR2 FQNEAQ (reference sequence). The CDR3 bases are TGTGCCAGTGCACGGGGTCTAGCGGGGGGCACCTACGAGCAGTACTTC. Its protein product is CASARGLAGGTYEQYF.

The chain joins TRBV5-1 to TRBJ2-1; 7 bases fit TRBD2. The germline V gene has CDR1 SGHRS and CDR2 YFSETQ. J gave up 6 bases and V 3 bases, and 9 bases lay outside the gene matches. The CDR3 runs to 15 residues. The CDR3 region has the DNA TGCGCCAGCAGCTCCTCTAGCGGTCCGGGCAATGAGCAGTTCTTC. Translation: CASSSSSGPGNEQFF. The full variable domain, with the rest looked up from reference TRBV5-1 and TRBJ2-1, is KAGVTQTPRYLIKTRGQQVTLSCSPISGHRSVSWYQQTPGQGLQFLFEYFSETQRNKGNFPGRFSGRQFSNSRSEMNVSTLELGDSALYLCASSSSSGPGNEQFFGPGTRLTVL.

V is TRBV28 and J is TRBJ2-2, with D perhaps TRBD1 (6 bases). Germline lookup yields CDR1 MDHEN and CDR2 SYDVKM. The CDR3 length is 14 residues. The germline V and J ends were trimmed by 6 bases and 3 bases, with 11 bases remaining between them. The CDR3 DNA follows: TGTGCCAGCAGGTCGGGACAAGACACCGGGGAGCTGTTTTTT. Protein product: CASRSGQDTGELFF.

The chain joins TRBV19 to TRBJ2-1; TRBD2 matches at 15 bases. The length of the CDR3 is 15 residues. Germline-derived CDR1 and CDR2 are LNHDA and SQIVND (reference sequence). V dropped 2 bases and J dropped 8; count of bases not matched to a gene: 1. This CDR3 is CASSIRTSGGDEQFF. For the CDR3, the DNA is TGTGCCAGTAGTATAAGGACTAGCGGGGGGGATGAGCAGTTCTTC.

The rearrangement uses TRBV7-9 and TRBJ2-1, with D possibly matching TRBD1 (6 bases). In germline, CDR1 is SEHNR, CDR2 FQNEAQ (reference sequence). Trimming removed 8 bases at V and 0 bases at J, with 20 bases between. The CDR3 sequence is 17 residues long. The CDR3 loop reads CASQTTGLGSSYNEQFF. The CDR3 DNA reads TGTGCCAGCCAAACGACAGGACTTGGGAGCTCCTACAATGAGCAGTTCTTC.

The chain couples TRBV18 to TRBJ1-2, with a possible D match to TRBD1 (5 bases). In germline, CDR1 is KGHSH, CDR2 LQKENI. The V end lost 2 bases, the J end lost 2 bases, and 9 bases lay between the germline ends. The CDR3 spans 14 residues. Written as DNA, the CDR3 is TGTGCCAGCTCACCAGCAGGGAAAAACTATGGCTACACCTTC. It yields the protein CASSPAGKNYGYTF.

V is TRBV7-3 and J is TRBJ1-1; no firm D call. Germline V gene data show CDR1 as SGHTA and CDR2 as FQGTGA. The CDR3 spans 14 residues. V gave up 5 bases and J gave up 2 bases, with 12 bases separating them. The CDR3 DNA follows: TGTGCCAGCAGCGCCCTAGGAACCAACACTGAAGCTTTCTTT. It translates to CASSALGTNTEAFF. The full variable domain, with the rest looked up from reference TRBV7-3 and TRBJ1-1, is GAGVSQTPSNKVTEKGKYVELRCDPISGHTALYWYRQSLGQGPEFLIYFQGTGAADDSGLPNDRFFAVRPEGSVSTLKIQRTERGDSAVYLCASSALGTNTEAFFGQGTRLTVV.

The chain recombines TRBV6-6 with TRBJ2-7; 10 bases fit TRBD2. The CDR3 covers 18 residues. The germline V gene encodes CDR1 MNHNY and CDR2 SVGAGI (reference sequence). Losses at the gene ends were 5 bases for V and 2 bases for J; bases not matched to a gene: 15. DNA for the CDR3: TGTGCCAGCAGTCCTCTAACCCAGAGACTAGCGGGTACCTACGAGCAGTACTTC. This gives the protein CASSPLTQRLAGTYEQYF.

The chain links TRBV19 to TRBJ1-1; a possible D gene is TRBD1 (5 bases). The CDR3 spans 14 residues. Per the germline V gene, CDR1 is LNHDA and CDR2 is SQIVND (reference sequence). Deletions cut 3 bases from V and 3 bases from J, with 11 bases between. The CDR3 loop reads CASSIWGTYTEAFF. Here the CDR3 DNA reads TGTGCCAGTAGTATTTGGGGGACTTACACTGAAGCTTTCTTT.

The CDR3 DNA sequence: TGTGCCAGCAGTTTCGGTCGACGGGAGAGCACAGATACGCAGTATTTT. This gives the protein CASSFGRRESTDTQYF. The chain couples TRBV28 to TRBJ2-3; a possible D gene is TRBD2 (6 bases). This CDR3 has 16 amino acids. Germline values: CDR1 MDHEN, CDR2 SYDVKM. The V end was cut by 3 bases, the J end by 0 bases, with 13 bases between.

The sample holds one count of this clone. The chain is built from TRBV11-3 and TRBJ2-1; maybe TRBD2 (6 bases). The CDR3 consists of 15 residues. Deletions cut 4 bases from V and 4 bases from J, with 14 bases between. Germline V lookup: CDR1 SGHNT, CDR2 YENEEA. CDR3 loop: CASSSSAGSYNEQFF. CDR3 DNA: TGTGCCAGCAGCTCGAGCGCGGGGTCTTACAATGAGCAGTTCTTC. Full variable domain (outside the CDR3, taken from reference TRBV11-3 and TRBJ2-1): EAGVVQSPRYKIIEKKQPVAFWCNPISGHNTLYWYLQNLGQGPELLIRYENEEAVDDSQLPKDRFSAERLKGVDSTLKIQPAELGDSAVYLCASSSSAGSYNEQFFGPGTRLTVL.

The V and J genes are TRBV9 and TRBJ1-4; a possible D gene is TRBD1 (6 bases). V was pared by 1 base and J by 3 bases, with 13 bases between. The CDR3 is 16 amino acids. Germline assignment: CDR1 SGDLS and CDR2 YYNGEE. The CDR3 bases are TGTGCCAGCAGCGTATCAGGGGTCCCGGCTAATGAAAAACTGTTTTTT. Translated: CASSVSGVPANEKLFF.

The table lists this clone with a count of one. The chain is built from TRBV7-8 and TRBJ2-7; 10 positions match TRBD2. The V gene end was trimmed by 7 bases and the J gene end by 7 bases; junction bases not matched to a gene: 10. The CDR3 has 14 amino acids. Germline lookup yields CDR1 SGHVS and CDR2 FQNEAQ. The CDR3: CASTSSGGANEQYF. In DNA, the CDR3 is TGTGCCAGCACTTCCAGCGGGGGGGCTAATGAGCAGTACTTC.

The chain is built from TRBV18 and TRBJ1-4; D might be TRBD1 (6 bases). From germline, CDR1 is KGHSH and CDR2 LQKENI. The CDR3 is made up of 14 amino acids. Trimming cost V 4 bases and J 1 base, with 7 bases left between them. CDR3 amino acids: CASSLTGTNEKLFF. In nucleotides, the CDR3 is TGTGCCAGCTCACTGACAGGAACTAATGAAAAACTGTTTTTT. Full variable domain (remainder filled in from reference TRBV18 and TRBJ1-4): NAGVMQNPRHLVRRRGQEARLRCSPMKGHSHVYWYRQLPEEGLKFMVYLQKENIIDESGMPKERFSAEFPKEGPSILRIQQVVRGDSAAYFCASSLTGTNEKLFFGSGTQLSVL.

On this clone itself: This sample includes further DNA sequences coding for the same CDR3. The V call is TRBV9, the J call TRBJ2-5, with 11 positions matching TRBD1. V trimming: 0 bases; J trimming: 4 bases; junction bases outside the gene matches: 2. Looked up from germline, CDR1 is SGDLS and CDR2 is YYNGEE. The length of the CDR3 is 15 residues. The CDR3 loop is CASSVVGTGGETQYF. CDR3 DNA: TGTGCCAGCAGCGTAGTTGGGACAGGGGGAGAGACCCAGTACTTC.

This sequence joins TRBV9 and TRBJ2-5; TRBD2 matches 7 bases. CDR3 length: 15 residues. V shed 0 bases, J shed 2 bases, and the junction held 4 bases outside the gene matches. Germline values: CDR1 SGDLS, CDR2 YYNGEE. CDR3 in amino acids: CASSVVAGSQETQYF. For the CDR3, the DNA is TGTGCCAGCAGCGTAGTAGCGGGTTCTCAAGAGACCCAGTACTTC.

The chain has TRBV6-5 and TRBJ2-7; 7 bases agree with TRBD2. The CDR3 is 15 residues long. V dropped 6 bases and J dropped 0; count of bases not matched to a gene: 8. Germline V CDR1 and CDR2: MNHEY, SVGAGI. CDR3 in DNA: TGTGCCAGCAGATTAGCGGGCGCTAGCTCCTACGAGCAGTACTTC. Translation gives CASRLAGASSYEQYF.

This chain links TRBV12-3 or TRBV12-4 with TRBJ1-1; D ambiguous. The CDR3 runs 13 residues. With 1 base removed from V and 0 bases from J, the gap between germline ends came to 3 bases. The CDR3: CASSLGMNTEAFF. CDR3 sequence (DNA): TGTGCCAGCAGTTTAGGTATGAACACTGAAGCTTTCTTT.

The V and J genes are TRBV10-2 and TRBJ2-1; 7 bases agree with TRBD1. V was pared by 6 bases and J by 0 bases, with 5 bases of the junction left unmatched. The CDR3 is 15 amino acids. Germline V gene data show CDR1 as WSHSY and CDR2 as SAAADI. CDR3 sequence reads: CASSDDRVSYNEQFF. In DNA, the CDR3 is TGCGCCAGCAGCGATGACAGGGTCTCCTACAATGAGCAGTTCTTC.

V and J are TRBV14 and TRBJ2-1; perhaps TRBD1 as D (5 bases). The CDR3 is made up of 14 amino acids. Germline assignment: CDR1 SGHDN and CDR2 FVKESK. V was trimmed by 8 bases and J by 0 bases, leaving 11 bases between them. The chain's CDR3 is CASQGASSYNEQFF. The CDR3 nucleotides read TGTGCCAGCCAGGGCGCTAGCTCCTACAATGAGCAGTTCTTC.

CDR3 nucleotides: TGTGCCATCAGTGTGGAGTCCTATAATTCACCCCTCCACTTT. The encoded protein is CAISVESYNSPLHF. This chain connects TRBV10-3 to TRBJ1-6; D is ambiguous. CDR3 length: 14 amino acids. Trimming stripped 4 bases from V and 1 base from J, with 5 bases between. Germline V lookup: CDR1 ENHRY, CDR2 SYGVKD.

In DNA form, the CDR3 reads TGTGCCAGCAGCTCGAACAGGGGGCGAAGTTCCTACAATGAGCAGTTCTTC. Translation gives CASSSNRGRSSYNEQFF. The V and J genes are TRBV28 and TRBJ2-1; 9 positions match TRBD1. Germline V gene lookup returns CDR1 MDHEN and CDR2 SYDVKM. The CDR3 has 17 residues. J lost 1 base, V lost 6 bases, and 10 bases had no gene match.

The V and J genes are TRBV7-2 and TRBJ2-3, with TRBD1 matching over 8 bases. The V and J ends lost 4 bases and 4 bases, in that order; junction bases with no gene match: 4. CDR1 SGHTA and CDR2 FQGNSA come from the germline V gene. This CDR3 has 14 residues. The CDR3 DNA reads as TGTGCCAGCAGCTCCGACAGGGGCCCAGATACGCAGTATTTT. It translates to CASSSDRGPDTQYF. The full variable domain, with the rest looked up from reference TRBV7-2 and TRBJ2-3, is GAGVSQSPSNKVTEKGKDVELRCDPISGHTALYWYRQSLGQGLEFLIYFQGNSAPDKSGLPSDRFSAERTGGSVSTLTIQRTQQEDSAVYLCASSSDRGPDTQYFGPGTRLTVL.

This clone was found a few times. The CDR3 is CATGRGKNGYTF. CDR3 in DNA: TGTGCCACCGGGAGGGGAAAGAATGGCTACACCTTC. The gene calls are TRBV24-1 and TRBJ1-2, with TRBD1 as a possible D gene (5 bases). The V gene's germline CDR1 is KGHDR and CDR2 SFDVKD. The CDR3 has 12 amino acids. Trimming took 9 bases from V and 6 from J, leaving 13 bases between them.

The CDR3 region has the DNA TGTGCCAGCAGCTTAATTGGGGGGTATGGCTACACCTTC. This encodes CASSLIGGYGYTF. The rearrangement joins TRBV7-9 to TRBJ1-2; a weak D match, TRBD1 (5 bases). Trimming took 2 bases from V and 5 from J, leaving 9 bases between them. The CDR3 is 13 residues long. Germline CDR1 SEHNR, CDR2 FQNEAQ (reference sequence).

The chain recombines TRBV27 with TRBJ1-2; 8 bases align to TRBD1. Germline V CDR1 and CDR2: MNHEY, SMNVEV (reference sequence). The length of the CDR3 is 14 residues. Trimming removed 6 bases from V and 7 bases from J; junction bases left unmatched: 10. The CDR3 spells CASRLTGGERGYTF. In DNA, the CDR3 is TGTGCCAGCAGGCTCACAGGGGGTGAGCGTGGCTACACCTTC.

V gene TRBV6-2 or TRBV6-3 combines with J gene TRBJ2-2, with 9 bases aligning to TRBD2. The CDR3 spans 15 residues. Germline values: CDR1 MNHEY, CDR2 SVGEGT. V was pared by 3 bases and J by 8 bases, with 7 bases of the junction left unmatched. The DNA of the CDR3 is TGTGCCAGCAGTTATGGTCTAGCGGGGAGTGGGGAGCTGTTTTTT. Translating gives CASSYGLAGSGELFF.

CDR3 sequence reads: CASSKEVTPFLRSPLHF. CDR3 in DNA: TGTGCCAGCAGCAAAGAGGTCACACCCTTCCTGAGGTCACCCCTCCACTTT. The rearrangement joins TRBV11-2 to TRBJ1-6; D uncertain. Trimming shortened V by 5 bases and J by 10 bases, and 24 bases separated the two germline ends. This CDR3 has 17 residues. Germline V lookup: CDR1 SGHAT, CDR2 FQNNGV.